This T cell receptor beta chain comes out of a study of blood T cell repertoires in COVID-19. The overall study: T cells, B-cell-depleted T cells, or PBMCs supplied cDNA or gDNA.

Using immunoSEQ multiplex PCR, the repertoire was profiled, and TCRdb retains in-frame clones only, with some absent. The top ten hold 20% to 25% of the sample, which has roughly 88,000 clones, 55% to 80% seen once. The sequenced sample consisted of peripheral blood. The sequence was collected from a woman in her sixties or seventies in a cohort sampled during active or convalescent COVID-19.

Here the CDR3 reads CASSFMSDRAYEQYF. CDR3 DNA sequence: TGTGCCAGCAGCTTCATGTCGGACAGGGCCTACGAGCAGTACTTC. The J gene is TRBJ2-7, the V gene TRBV11-2, with 8 positions matching TRBD1. The germline V gene encodes CDR1 SGHAT and CDR2 FQNNGV. Germline trimming cut 3 bases from V and 2 bases from J; bases unmatched to any gene: 6. The CDR3 covers 15 residues.